The rows below give T cell receptor beta chains drawn from one sample of a study of radiotherapy plus CTLA-4 blockade in lung cancer. Some clones are missing from TCRdb's copy, which holds only in-frame ones; the method was immunoSEQ multiplex PCR. The repertoire has about 87,000 clones, roughly 86% of them found once; the top ten carry 16%. This material consisted of peripheral blood, taken from a patient treated with radiotherapy plus ipilimumab. The origin of the receptors is a human donor with non-small cell lung cancer that progressed on radiotherapy plus ipilimumab. CDR3s include the opening cysteine and the closing phenylalanine or tryptophan. D genes are given only for firm matches. Not every row has a clone size; where given, it reads once, few, many or a size class.

few	TRBV27	TRBJ1-1	NA	TGTGCCAGCAGTTTATACTGGGTGGAGGAGAATGAAGCTTTCTTT	CASSLYWVEENEAFF
few	TRBV7-9	TRBJ2-3	NA	TGTGCCAGCAGCTTAAACGCAGATACGCAGTATTTT	CASSLNADTQYF
NA	TRBV10-3	TRBJ2-1	TRBD2	TGTGCCATCAGTGACACGGGGGGGCTCAATGAGCAGTTCTTC	CAISDTGGLNEQFF
NA	TRBV7-2	TRBJ1-3	NA	TGTGCCAGCAGCTTAGAATCTGGGCCTGCTGGAAACACCATATATTTT	CASSLESGPAGNTIYF
NA	TRBV18	TRBJ1-3	NA	TGTGCCAGCTCACCACCGGACAGTCCCTCTGGAAACACCATATATTTT	CASSPPDSPSGNTIYF
NA	TRBV11-2	TRBJ2-7	TRBD2	TGTGCCAGCAGACCAATCACTAGCGCGTACGAGCAGTACTTC	CASRPITSAYEQYF
NA	TRBV28	TRBJ2-7	TRBD1	TGTGCCAGCAGGACAGGGCAGAACTACGAGCAGTACTTC	CASRTGQNYEQYF
NA	TRBV2	TRBJ2-5	NA	TGTGCCAGCAGCCCCGGCACCCAGGGGAACCAAGAGACCCAGTACTTC	CASSPGTQGNQETQYF
NA	TRBV4-1	TRBJ1-1	NA	TGCGCCAGCAGCCAGCCTCGCTTTACGGGGGCGAACACTGAAGCTTTCTTT	CASSQPRFTGANTEAFF
NA	TRBV6-5	TRBJ2-5	NA	TGTGCCAGCAGAGCGTCCAAATTTCGTCAAGAGACCCAGTACTTC	CASRASKFRQETQYF
NA	TRBV2	TRBJ1-1	NA	TGTGCCAGCAGTGAAGACGAGGGAAGGGAAGCTTTCTTT	CASSEDEGREAFF
once	TRBV7-9	TRBJ1-2	NA	TGTGCCAGCAGCCAAGCGGACAGAGCCTATGGCTACACCTTC	CASSQADRAYGYTF
NA	TRBV4-1	TRBJ2-5	TRBD2	TGCGCCAGCAGCCAAGATCGGGCTAGCGGGGAAGAGACCCAGTACTTC	CASSQDRASGEETQYF
NA	TRBV2	TRBJ2-7	NA	TGTGCCAGCACCCCAGGGACTTACGAGCAGTACTTC	CASTPGTYEQYF
NA	TRBV27	TRBJ1-3	NA	TGTGCCAGCAGTTTAATTGGGGGCTCTGGAAACACCATATATTTT	CASSLIGGSGNTIYF
NA	TRBV5-4	TRBJ1-2	NA	TGTGCCAGCAGCCCAGACAGCTATGGCTACACCTTC	CASSPDSYGYTF
NA	TRBV5-1	TRBJ2-7	TRBD2	TGCGCCAGCAGCTTGGGTACGGGAGGATTATCCTACGAGCAGTACTTC	CASSLGTGGLSYEQYF
NA	TRBV28	TRBJ1-6	TRBD1	TGTGCCAGCAGCCGACAGGGGGCCGGTTCACCCCTCCACTTT	CASSRQGAGSPLHF
NA	TRBV18	TRBJ2-2	NA	TGTGCCAGCTCACCGGGACTTTCGAACACCGGGGAGCTGTTTTTT	CASSPGLSNTGELFF
NA	TRBV25-1	TRBJ2-2	TRBD1	TGTGCCAGCAGAGGACAGGGGGACACCGGGGAGCTGTTTTTT	CASRGQGDTGELFF
few	TRBV9	TRBJ2-7	TRBD2	TGTGCCAGCAGCGTCCGGGCTAGCGGGGGGGCCCCGGGGGAGCAGTACTTC	CASSVRASGGAPGEQYF
NA	TRBV7-9	TRBJ2-7	NA	TGTGCCAGCAGCTTACCCAACCAGGGGCCCTACGAGCAGTACTTC	CASSLPNQGPYEQYF
NA	TRBV28	TRBJ2-7	NA	TGTGCCACCTGGGCCAGTTACTACGAGCAGTACTTC	CATWASYYEQYF
NA	TRBV30	TRBJ1-5	NA	TGTGCCTGGAGTGGGACAGGCAATCAGCCCCAGCATTTT	CAWSGTGNQPQHF
once	TRBV5-1	TRBJ1-1	NA	TGCGCCAGCAGCTTGGGGGGGAGCCGTACTGAAGCTTTCTTT	CASSLGGSRTEAFF
NA	TRBV7-2	TRBJ2-7	NA	TGTGCCAGCAGCTCGGGACACTTCGCTTCCTACGAGCAGTACTTC	CASSSGHFASYEQYF
NA	TRBV18	TRBJ2-2	NA	TGTGCCAGCTCACCATCAGTGGGGGGCCTCACCGGGGAGCTGTTTTTT	CASSPSVGGLTGELFF
NA	TRBV4-1	TRBJ1-1	TRBD1	TGCGCCAGCAGCCAAGCTAAGGCGCAGGGGGCGGCTGAAGCTTTCTTT	CASSQAKAQGAAEAFF
NA	TRBV18	TRBJ1-4	NA	TGTGCCAGCTCACCTCTCCGGGCTAGGGACTCTAATGAAAAACTGTTTTTT	CASSPLRARDSNEKLFF
few	TRBV7-2	TRBJ2-7	NA	TGTGCCAGCAGCTTAGTCAGGGCCGGCGAGCAGTACTTC	CASSLVRAGEQYF
NA	TRBV6-6	TRBJ1-2	NA	TGTGCCAGCAGTTACGTACAGGGCCGTAACTATGGCTACACCTTC	CASSYVQGRNYGYTF
NA	TRBV2	TRBJ2-7	NA	TGTGCCAGCAGCCCTTCCCTTTACGAGCAGTACTTC	CASSPSLYEQYF